This T cell receptor beta chain was observed in a study of T cells in Graves' hyperthyroidism and ophthalmopathy. The PBMCs were sourced from fresh peripheral blood (around 10 ml). Amplification targeted TCR beta CDR3 regions from RNA transcripts. Carried out on the TCR CDR3, a first-round RT-PCR used the HTBI primer set. A single record per CDR3 protein comes from TCRdb applying MiXCR to the multiplex PCR reads. Of about 640,000 distinct CDR3 sequences listed, around 20% are singletons. This clonotype has a count of ten or more. Its antigen is as yet unknown. Findings and caveats of the study: Ophthalmopathy and stable hyperthyroidism were separated by a 13 V-J model.

The CDR3 has 14 amino acids. Germline V CDR1 and CDR2: MGHRA, YSYEKL. Deletions cut 6 bases from V and 4 bases from J, with 15 bases between. The rearrangement links TRBV4-1 to TRBJ1-2; D ambiguous. The clonotype comes from a young man with Graves' ophthalmopathy. The sample taken for sequencing was blood. CDR3 bases: TGCGCCAGCAGTATTCAGGAGGGAAGCTATGGCTACACCTTC. Translated: CASSIQEGSYGYTF.